This T cell receptor beta chain was identified during a study of T-cell memory formation after mild COVID-19. Study observations and caveats: Specificity for SARS-CoV-2 was not confirmed among the second-wave clones peaking on day 37.

The junction had 5 bases not matched to a gene; V was cut back by 0 bases and J by 2 bases. The germline CDR1 and CDR2 sequences are SGHTA and FQGNSA. CDR3 length: 16 amino acids. TCRdb re-analysed the 5' RACE reads in MiXCR, keeping a single row per CDR3 protein. The repertoire includes 340,000 or so distinct CDR3 sequences, 10% to 15% of them detected once, and around a fifth sits in the top ten. This clonotype showed up many times. Its antigen is currently unknown. Sequencing was done on a sample of PBMCs or a T cell subset sorted from them (not recorded which). The receptor's source is a man aged 18 to 29 who had mild COVID-19 (a few samples of this study predate the infection). Cell type and time point are not known. The rearrangement joins TRBV7-2 to TRBJ1-1, with 8 bases aligning to TRBD1. The CDR3 spells CASSLARGTGNTEAFF. The CDR3, as DNA: TGTGCCAGCAGCTTAGCGAGGGGGACAGGTAACACTGAAGCTTTCTTT.